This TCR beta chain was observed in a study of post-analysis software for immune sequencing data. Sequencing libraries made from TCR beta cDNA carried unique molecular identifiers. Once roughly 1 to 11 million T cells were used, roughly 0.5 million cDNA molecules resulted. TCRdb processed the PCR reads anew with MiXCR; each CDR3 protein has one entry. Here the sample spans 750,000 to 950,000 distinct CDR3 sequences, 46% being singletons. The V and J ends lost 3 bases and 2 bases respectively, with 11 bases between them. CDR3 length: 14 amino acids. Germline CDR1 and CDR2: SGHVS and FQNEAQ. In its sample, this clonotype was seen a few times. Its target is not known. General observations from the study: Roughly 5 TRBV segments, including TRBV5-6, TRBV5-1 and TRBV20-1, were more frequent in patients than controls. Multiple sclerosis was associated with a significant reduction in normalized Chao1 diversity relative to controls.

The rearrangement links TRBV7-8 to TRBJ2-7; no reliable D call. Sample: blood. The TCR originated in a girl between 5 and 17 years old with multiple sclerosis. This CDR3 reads CASSFFGDAYEQYF. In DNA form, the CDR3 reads TGTGCCAGCAGCTTTTTCGGTGATGCCTACGAGCAGTACTTC. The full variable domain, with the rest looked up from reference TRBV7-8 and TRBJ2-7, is GAGVSQSPRYKVAKRGQDVALRCDPISGHVSLFWYQQALGQGPEFLTYFQNEAQLDKSGLPSDRFFAERPEGSVSTLKIQRTQQEDSAVYLCASSFFGDAYEQYFGPGTRLTVT.